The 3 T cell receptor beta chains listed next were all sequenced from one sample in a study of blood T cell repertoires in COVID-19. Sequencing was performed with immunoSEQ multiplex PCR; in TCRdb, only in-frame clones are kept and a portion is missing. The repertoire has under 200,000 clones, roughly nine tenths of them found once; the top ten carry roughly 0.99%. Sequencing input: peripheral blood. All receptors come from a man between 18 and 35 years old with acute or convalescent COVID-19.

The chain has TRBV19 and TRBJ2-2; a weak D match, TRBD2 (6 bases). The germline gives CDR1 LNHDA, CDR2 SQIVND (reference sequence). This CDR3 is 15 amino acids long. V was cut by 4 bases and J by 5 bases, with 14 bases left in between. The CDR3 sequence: CASSNRRVSTGELFF. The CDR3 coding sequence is TGTGCCAGTAGTAATCGGAGGGTCAGTACCGGGGAGCTGTTTTTT.

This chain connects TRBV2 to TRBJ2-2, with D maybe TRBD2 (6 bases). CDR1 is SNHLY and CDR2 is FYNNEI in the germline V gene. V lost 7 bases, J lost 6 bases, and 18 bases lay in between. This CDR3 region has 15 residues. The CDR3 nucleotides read TGTGCCAGCATTCAGGATTCGACGGGAGCCGGGGAGCTGTTTTTT. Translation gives CASIQDSTGAGELFF.

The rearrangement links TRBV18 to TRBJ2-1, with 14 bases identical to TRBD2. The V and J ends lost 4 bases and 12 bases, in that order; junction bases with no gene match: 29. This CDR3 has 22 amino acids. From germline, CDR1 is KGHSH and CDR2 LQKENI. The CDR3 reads CASSRQGSSSPGLAGVNVGQFF. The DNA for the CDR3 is TGTGCCAGCTCACGCCAGGGAAGCTCATCACCGGGACTAGCGGGGGTCAATGTAGGGCAGTTCTTC.